The sequence of this T cell receptor beta chain was determined in a study of human T cells and chemical hapten exposure. Trimming removed 5 bases from V and 0 bases from J, with 5 bases in between. This CDR3 has 13 residues. The germline V gene has CDR1 DFQATT and CDR2 SNEGSKA (reference sequence). This clonotype was detected ten times or more. Time point specified: pre-sensitization, week 0. Treatment denoted: therapeutic diphenylcyclopropenone sensitization with weekly scalp DPC. MiXCR was run by TCRdb on the RACE reads, yielding one entry per CDR3 protein. This table has about 300,000 distinct CDR3 sequences, roughly 6% appearing once.

This clonotype originated in a woman between 18 and 29 years old with alopecia areata. Some clones in this sample may be carry-over from other donors' samples. The sample in question was whole blood, obtained in connection with sensitization to the hapten diphenylcyclopropenone (DPC). The V and J genes are TRBV20-1 and TRBJ2-6; D not resolved. The CDR3 here is CSAHFSGANVLTF. The CDR3 DNA sequence: TGCAGTGCTCACTTCTCTGGGGCCAACGTCCTGACTTTC.